Listed below are T cell receptor beta chains from one sample, sequenced in a study of CD4 T cells in relation to SARS-CoV-2 and coronaviruses. Assay: immunoSEQ multiplex PCR; the TCRdb copy retains only in-frame clones and omits some. Of tens of thousands of clones listed, around nine tenths are singletons. Sequenced sample: memory CD4+ T cells from PBMCs. The source of these receptors is an adult with COVID-19. Both conserved end residues are part of each CDR3. The D gene is left open where the match is weak. Size tells how often a clone was seen (once, few, many) or the class of an expanded clone, and some rows leave it out.

>TRBJ2-5|TRBV2|.|.
CASRSRLVQETQYF
TGTGCCAGCAGGTCAAGGCTAGTGCAAGAGACCCAGTACTTC
>TRBJ2-3|TRBV7-8|.|TRBD2
CASSLLGGFVTDTQYF
TGTGCCAGCAGCTTATTGGGGGGGTTCGTGACAGATACGCAGTATTTT
>TRBJ2-7|TRBV7-8|.|.
CASSHTKGGGSYEQYF
TGTGCCAGCAGTCACACCAAAGGTGGAGGCTCCTACGAGCAGTACTTC
>TRBJ1-2|TRBV14|.|.
CASSQPFFLFSNYGYTF
TGTGCCAGCAGCCAACCCTTTTTTCTTTTTAGTAACTATGGCTACACCTTC
>TRBJ2-3|TRBV5-1|.|TRBD1
CASSLQGAVGTDTQYF
TGCGCCAGCAGCTTGCAGGGGGCGGTAGGGACAGATACGCAGTATTTT
>TRBJ1-1|TRBV7-3|.|.
CASSLAGGATEAFF
TGTGCCAGCAGCTTAGCGGGGGGGGCTACTGAAGCTTTCTTT
>TRBJ1-1|TRBV7-3|.|.
CASSSLGHLNTEAFF
TGTGCCAGCAGCTCCCTCGGACACCTGAACACTGAAGCTTTCTTT
>TRBJ2-7|TRBV5-1|.|.
CASSLVGPETSGQYF
TGCGCCAGCAGCTTGGTGGGGCCAGAGACCTCCGGGCAGTACTTC
>TRBJ2-5|TRBV4-1|.|.
CASSQGQAVETQYF
TGCGCCAGCAGCCAAGGTCAGGCAGTGGAGACCCAGTACTTC
>TRBJ2-7|TRBV5-1|.|TRBD2
CASSRERRGEQYF
TGCGCCAGCAGCCGCGAGCGGCGGGGGGAGCAGTACTTC
>TRBJ2-5|TRBV30|.|TRBD1
CAWNDPNRGYEETQYF
TGTGCCTGGAATGACCCCAACAGGGGTTACGAAGAGACCCAGTACTTC
>TRBJ2-5|TRBV27|.|.
CASRGPGETQYF
TGTGCCAGCAGGGGGCCGGGGGAGACCCAGTACTTC
>TRBJ2-3|TRBV11-2|.|.
CASSSPVGFSRPTDTQYF
TGTGCCAGCAGCTCACCTGTGGGGTTCTCCCGACCCACAGATACGCAGTATTTT
>TRBJ2-2|TRBV27|.|TRBD1
CASSYPNKGGATGELFF
TGTGCCAGCAGTTACCCCAACAAAGGGGGCGCGACCGGGGAGCTGTTTTTT
>TRBJ1-1|TRBV5-1|.|TRBD1
CASSSVQGANTEAFF
TGCGCCAGCAGCTCTGTACAGGGGGCGAACACTGAAGCTTTCTTT
>TRBJ1-3|TRBV6-5|.|.
CASSYRARNTIYF
TGTGCCAGCAGTTACAGGGCCAGGAACACCATATATTTT
>TRBJ2-7|TRBV13|.|.
CASSLRRLSRGTRDAYEQYF
TGTGCCAGCAGCTTAAGAAGGTTGAGTCGCGGGACACGGGATGCTTACGAGCAGTACTTC
>TRBJ1-6|TRBV5-8|.|TRBD1
CASSLGDRGHDSPLHF
TGTGCCAGCAGCTTGGGGGACAGGGGGCATGATTCACCCCTCCACTTT
>TRBJ1-6|TRBV5-1|.|TRBD1
CASSSPGQGASNSPLHF
TGCGCCAGCAGCTCTCCGGGACAGGGGGCCTCCAATTCACCCCTCCACTTT
>TRBJ2-7|TRBV27|once|.
CASSHRGGEQYF
TGTGCCAGCAGCCACAGGGGAGGCGAGCAGTACTTC
>TRBJ2-5|TRBV15|.|TRBD2
CATSRGERTSGGQETQYF
TGTGCCACCAGCAGAGGGGAGCGGACTAGCGGGGGGCAAGAGACCCAGTACTTC
>TRBJ1-2|TRBV2|.|TRBD1
CASNVQGVNYGYTF
TGTGCCAGCAATGTCCAGGGGGTTAACTATGGCTACACCTTC
>TRBJ2-5|TRBV18|.|.
CASSPEAGGPLTPETQYF
TGTGCCAGCTCACCGGAAGCCGGGGGACCTCTCACCCCAGAGACCCAGTACTTC
>TRBJ2-2|TRBV5-1|.|.
CASSLMDSPNTGELFF
TGCGCCAGCAGCTTGATGGACAGTCCGAACACCGGGGAGCTGTTTTTT
>TRBJ1-4|TRBV28|.|.
CATAQGGLEKLFF
TGTGCCACCGCCCAGGGTGGGCTTGAAAAACTGTTTTTT
>TRBJ2-7|TRBV6-1|.|.
CASSPRAPQTEQYF
TGTGCCAGCAGCCCCAGGGCTCCCCAGACCGAGCAGTACTTC
>TRBJ1-5|TRBV3-1/TRBV3-2|.|.
CASSQGSPGSSNQPQHF
TGTGCCAGCAGCCAAGGCTCCCCGGGGTCTAGCAATCAGCCCCAGCATTTT
>TRBJ2-7|TRBV19|.|TRBD1
CASSNPGQSYEQYF
TGTGCCAGTAGTAACCCGGGACAGTCCTACGAGCAGTACTTC
>TRBJ1-2|TRBV2|.|TRBD1
CASSGRGGPGGLDYGYTF
TGTGCCAGCAGTGGGAGGGGGGGGCCAGGGGGTTTGGACTATGGCTACACCTTC
>TRBJ1-2|TRBV19|.|TRBD1
CASSSQDRGSRDGYTF
TGTGCCAGTAGTAGCCAGGACAGGGGATCCCGCGATGGCTACACCTTC
>TRBJ2-1|TRBV10-2|few|TRBD2
CASRGLAGGRDEQFF
TGCGCCAGCAGGGGACTAGCGGGGGGGAGGGATGAGCAGTTCTTC
>TRBJ1-1|TRBV2|.|TRBD1
CASRSTGERGTEAFF
TGTGCCAGCAGGTCGACAGGGGAACGAGGCACTGAAGCTTTCTTT
>TRBJ2-4|TRBV5-4|few|.
CASSLREGSNIQYF
TGTGCCAGCAGCTTGAGGGAAGGGTCAAACATTCAGTACTTC
>TRBJ1-2|TRBV7-2|once|TRBD1
CASSLDRGNYGYTF
TGTGCCAGCAGCTTGGACAGGGGGAACTATGGCTACACCTTC
>TRBJ1-4|TRBV5-4|.|.
CASSLKDRDNEKLFF
TGTGCCAGCAGCTTAAAGGACCGCGATAATGAAAAACTGTTTTTT
>TRBJ2-3|TRBV2|.|.
CASTTDTDTQYF
TGTGCCAGCACCACGGACACAGATACGCAGTATTTT
>TRBJ1-2|TRBV28|.|.
CASSPRTVRGYTF
TGTGCCAGCAGTCCGAGGACAGTGCGTGGCTACACCTTC
>TRBJ2-3|TRBV5-6|.|.
CASSLEGLGGRGYF
TGTGCCAGCAGCTTGGAAGGTTTGGGGGGGCGAGGGTATTTT
>TRBJ1-2|TRBV14|.|.
CASSQQTGRNGYTF
TGTGCCAGCAGCCAACAAACAGGGAGGAACGGCTACACCTTC
>TRBJ2-5|TRBV20-1|.|.
CSASERAAGETQYF
TGCAGTGCTAGTGAGCGGGCGGCTGGGGAGACCCAGTACTTC
>TRBJ2-3|TRBV7-2|.|.
CASSLSRDTQYF
TGTGCCAGCAGCTTAAGCCGGGATACGCAGTATTTT
>TRBJ1-1|TRBV10-3|.|.
CAIRGGDLNTEAFF
TGTGCCATCAGGGGAGGAGATTTGAACACTGAAGCTTTCTTT